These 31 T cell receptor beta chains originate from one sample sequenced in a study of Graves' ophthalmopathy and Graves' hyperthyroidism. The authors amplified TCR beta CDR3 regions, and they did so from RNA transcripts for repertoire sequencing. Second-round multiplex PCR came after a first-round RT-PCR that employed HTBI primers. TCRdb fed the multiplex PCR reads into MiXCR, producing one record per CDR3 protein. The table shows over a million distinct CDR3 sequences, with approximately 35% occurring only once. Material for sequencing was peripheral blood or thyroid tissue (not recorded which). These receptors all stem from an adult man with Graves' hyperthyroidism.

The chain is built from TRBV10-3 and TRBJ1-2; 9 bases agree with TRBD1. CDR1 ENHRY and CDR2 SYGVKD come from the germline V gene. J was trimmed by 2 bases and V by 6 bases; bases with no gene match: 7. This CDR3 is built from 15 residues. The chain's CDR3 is CAIRSPGTGNYGYTF. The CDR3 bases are TGTGCCATCAGATCCCCCGGGACAGGGAACTATGGCTACACCTTC.

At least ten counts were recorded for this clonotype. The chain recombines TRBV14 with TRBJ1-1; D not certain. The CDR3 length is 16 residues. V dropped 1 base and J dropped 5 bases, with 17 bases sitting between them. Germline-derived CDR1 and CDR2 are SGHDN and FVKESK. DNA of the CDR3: TGTGCCAGCAGCCAAGTGCCTTGGGTTGAGAGGACTGAAGCTTTCTTT. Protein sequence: CASSQVPWVERTEAFF.

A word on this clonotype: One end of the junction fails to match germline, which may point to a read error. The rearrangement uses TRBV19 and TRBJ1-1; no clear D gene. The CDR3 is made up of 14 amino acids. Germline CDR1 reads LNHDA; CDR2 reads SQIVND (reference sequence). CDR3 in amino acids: CASRIGQPSTEAFF. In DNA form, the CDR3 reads TGTGCCAGTAGGATAGGGCAGCCGTCAACTGAAGCTTTCTTT.

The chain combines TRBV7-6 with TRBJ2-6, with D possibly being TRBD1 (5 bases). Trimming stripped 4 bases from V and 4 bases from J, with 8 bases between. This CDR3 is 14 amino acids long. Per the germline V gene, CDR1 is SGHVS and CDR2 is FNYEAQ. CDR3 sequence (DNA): TGTGCCAGCAGCTCTAGACAGGGGGCCAACGTCCTGACTTTC. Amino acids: CASSSRQGANVLTF.

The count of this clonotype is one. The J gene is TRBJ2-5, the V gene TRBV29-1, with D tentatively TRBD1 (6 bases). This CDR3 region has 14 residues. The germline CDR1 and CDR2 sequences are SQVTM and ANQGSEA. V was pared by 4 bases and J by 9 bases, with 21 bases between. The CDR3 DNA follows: TGCAGCGTTGCCCCAGGGGACGACACGGGGCCCCAGTACTTC. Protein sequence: CSVAPGDDTGPQYF.

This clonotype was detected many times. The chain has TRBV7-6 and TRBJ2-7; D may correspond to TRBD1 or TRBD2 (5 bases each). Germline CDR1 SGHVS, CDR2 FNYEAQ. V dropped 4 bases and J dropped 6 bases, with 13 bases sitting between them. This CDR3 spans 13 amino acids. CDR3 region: CASSSPGSSEQYF. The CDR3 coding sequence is TGTGCCAGCAGCTCCCCAGGGAGTTCCGAGCAGTACTTC.

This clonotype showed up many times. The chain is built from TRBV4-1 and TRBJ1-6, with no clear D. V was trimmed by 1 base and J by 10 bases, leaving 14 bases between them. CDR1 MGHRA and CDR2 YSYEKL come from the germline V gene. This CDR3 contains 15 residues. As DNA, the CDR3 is TGCGCCAGCAGCCAAGTTCGGGGAGGTAGATCACCCCTCCACTTT. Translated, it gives CASSQVRGGRSPLHF.

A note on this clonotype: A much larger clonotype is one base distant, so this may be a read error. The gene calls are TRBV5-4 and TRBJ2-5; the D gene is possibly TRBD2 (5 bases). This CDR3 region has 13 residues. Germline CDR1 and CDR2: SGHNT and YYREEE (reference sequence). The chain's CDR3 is CVSSPAGVETQYF. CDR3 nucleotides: TGTGTCAGCAGCCCGGCCGGGGTGGAGACCCAGTACTTC.

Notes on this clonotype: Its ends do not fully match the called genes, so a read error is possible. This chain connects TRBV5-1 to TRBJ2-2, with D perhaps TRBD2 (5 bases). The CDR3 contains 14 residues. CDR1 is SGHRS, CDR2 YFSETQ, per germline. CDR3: CASNERMNTGELFF. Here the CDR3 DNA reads TGTGCCAGCAATGAGCGGATGAACACCGGGGAGCTGTTTTTT.

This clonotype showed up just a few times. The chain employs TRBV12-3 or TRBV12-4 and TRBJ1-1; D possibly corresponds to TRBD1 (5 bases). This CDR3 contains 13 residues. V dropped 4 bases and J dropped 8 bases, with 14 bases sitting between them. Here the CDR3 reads CASSYGGLAEAFF. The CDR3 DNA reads TGTGCCAGCAGTTATGGGGGGTTGGCAGAAGCTTTCTTT.

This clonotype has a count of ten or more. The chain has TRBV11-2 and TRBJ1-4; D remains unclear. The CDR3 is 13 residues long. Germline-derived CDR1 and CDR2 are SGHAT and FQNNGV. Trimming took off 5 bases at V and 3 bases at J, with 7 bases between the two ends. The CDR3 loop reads CASSRGPNEKLFF. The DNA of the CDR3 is TGTGCCAGCAGCCGAGGCCCTAATGAAAAACTGTTTTTT.

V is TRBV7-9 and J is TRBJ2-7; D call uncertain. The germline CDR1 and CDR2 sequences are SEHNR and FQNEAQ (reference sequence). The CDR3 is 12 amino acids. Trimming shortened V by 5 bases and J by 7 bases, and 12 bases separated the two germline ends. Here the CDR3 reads CASSPLGWEQYF. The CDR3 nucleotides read TGTGCCAGCAGCCCCCTGGGGTGGGAGCAGTACTTC.

The CDR3, as DNA: TGCAGCTTGGGGCGGGAGTACGAGCAGTACTTC. It encodes CSLGREYEQYF. This chain joins TRBV29-1 and TRBJ2-7; 7 nucleotides line up with TRBD2. From germline, CDR1 is SQVTM and CDR2 ANQGSEA. The CDR3 is made up of 11 amino acids. The junction had 5 bases not matched to a gene; V was cut back by 8 bases and J by 4 bases.

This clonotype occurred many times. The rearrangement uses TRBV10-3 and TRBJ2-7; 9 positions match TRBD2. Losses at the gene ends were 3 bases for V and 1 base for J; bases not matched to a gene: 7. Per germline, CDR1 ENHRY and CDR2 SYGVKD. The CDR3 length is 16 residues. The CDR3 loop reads CAISDLGGRASYEQYF. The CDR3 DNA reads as TGTGCCATCAGTGATTTGGGCGGGAGGGCTTCCTACGAGCAGTACTTC.

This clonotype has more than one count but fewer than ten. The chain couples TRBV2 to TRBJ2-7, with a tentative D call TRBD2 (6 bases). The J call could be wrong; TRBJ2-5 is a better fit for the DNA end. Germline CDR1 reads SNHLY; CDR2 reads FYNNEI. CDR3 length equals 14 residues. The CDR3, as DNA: TGTGCCAGCGGACCCCGGGGGTTTTTCGAGACCCAGTACTTC. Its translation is CASGPRGFFETQYF.

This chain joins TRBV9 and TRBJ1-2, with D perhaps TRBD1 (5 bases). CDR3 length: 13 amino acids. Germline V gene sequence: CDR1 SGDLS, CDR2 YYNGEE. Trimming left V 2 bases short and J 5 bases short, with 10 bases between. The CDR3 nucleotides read TGTGCCAGCAGCGTGGGGACCCGTTATGGCTACACCTTC. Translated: CASSVGTRYGYTF. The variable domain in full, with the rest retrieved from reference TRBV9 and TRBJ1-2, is DSGVTQTPKHLITATGQRVTLRCSPRSGDLSVYWYQQSLDQGLQFLIQYYNGEERAKGNILERFSAQQFPDLHSELNLSSLELGDSALYFCASSVGTRYGYTFGSGTRLTVV.

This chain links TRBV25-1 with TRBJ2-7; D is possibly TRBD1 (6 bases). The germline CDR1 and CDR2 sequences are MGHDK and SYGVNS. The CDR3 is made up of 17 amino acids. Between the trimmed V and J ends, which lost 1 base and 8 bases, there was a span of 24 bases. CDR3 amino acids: CASSECRGFDPLYQQYF. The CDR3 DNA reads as TGTGCCAGCAGTGAATGCAGGGGCTTCGACCCCCTATACCAGCAGTACTTC.

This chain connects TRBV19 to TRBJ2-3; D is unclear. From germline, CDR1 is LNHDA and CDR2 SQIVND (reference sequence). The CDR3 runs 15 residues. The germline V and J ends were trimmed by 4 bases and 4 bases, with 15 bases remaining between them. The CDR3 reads CASSNLTLGADTQYF. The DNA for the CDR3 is TGTGCCAGTAGTAACCTGACTCTTGGCGCAGATACGCAGTATTTT.

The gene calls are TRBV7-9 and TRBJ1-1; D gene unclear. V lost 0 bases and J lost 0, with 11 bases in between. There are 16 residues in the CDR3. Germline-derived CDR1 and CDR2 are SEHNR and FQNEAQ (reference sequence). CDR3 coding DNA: TGTGCCAGCAGCTTAGCGCGTACGGGTTTGAACACTGAAGCTTTCTTT. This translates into CASSLARTGLNTEAFF.

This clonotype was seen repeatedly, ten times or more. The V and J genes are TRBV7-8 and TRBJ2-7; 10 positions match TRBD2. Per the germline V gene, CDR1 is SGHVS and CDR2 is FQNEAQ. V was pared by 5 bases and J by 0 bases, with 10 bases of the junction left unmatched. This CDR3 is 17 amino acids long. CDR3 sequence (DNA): TGTGCCAGCAGCCGAACTGATAGCGGGGGGAGCTCCTACGAGCAGTACTTC. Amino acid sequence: CASSRTDSGGSSYEQYF.

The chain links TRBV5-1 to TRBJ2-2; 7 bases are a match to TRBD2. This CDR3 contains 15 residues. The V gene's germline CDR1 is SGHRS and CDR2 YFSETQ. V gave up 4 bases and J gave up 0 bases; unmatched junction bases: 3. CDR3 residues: CASSGGLPNTGELFF. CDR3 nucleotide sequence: TGCGCCAGCAGCGGGGGACTACCGAACACCGGGGAGCTGTTTTTT.

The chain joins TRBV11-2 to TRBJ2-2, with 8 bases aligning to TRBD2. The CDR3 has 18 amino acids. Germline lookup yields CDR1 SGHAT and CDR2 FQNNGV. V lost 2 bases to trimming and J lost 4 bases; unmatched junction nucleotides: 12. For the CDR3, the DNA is TGTGCCAGCAGCTTACGGGTTCTGGCGGGGGGACTCACCGGGGAGCTGTTTTTT. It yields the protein CASSLRVLAGGLTGELFF.

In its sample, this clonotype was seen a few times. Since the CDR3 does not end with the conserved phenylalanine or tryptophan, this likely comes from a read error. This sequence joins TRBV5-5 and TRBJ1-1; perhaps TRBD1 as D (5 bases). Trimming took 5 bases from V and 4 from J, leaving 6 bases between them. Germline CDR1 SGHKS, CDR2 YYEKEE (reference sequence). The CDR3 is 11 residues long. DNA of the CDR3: TGTGCCAGCAGTCAGGGCACTGAAGCTTTCCTT. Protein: CASSQGTEAFL.

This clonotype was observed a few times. The CDR3 DNA reads as TGTGCCAGCAGCCCAAACCCCGGGACTAGGAACACCGGGGAGCTGTTTTTT. Its protein is CASSPNPGTRNTGELFF. J is TRBJ2-2 and V is TRBV7-2; 8 bases map to TRBD2. The V segment lost 5 bases and the J segment 1 base; nucleotides outside the gene matches: 9. CDR1 and CDR2 from the germline V gene are SGHTA and FQGNSA. The CDR3 length is 17 residues.

In DNA, the CDR3 is TGCAGTGCTAGCGTGGGACAGGGCAATCAGCCCCAGCATTTT. The encoded protein is CSASVGQGNQPQHF. The V and J genes are TRBV20-1 and TRBJ1-5; TRBD1 agrees at 8 bases. The V and J ends lost 3 bases and 2 bases, in that order; junction bases with no gene match: 3. The germline V gene has CDR1 DFQATT and CDR2 SNEGSKA (reference sequence). CDR3 size: 14 residues.

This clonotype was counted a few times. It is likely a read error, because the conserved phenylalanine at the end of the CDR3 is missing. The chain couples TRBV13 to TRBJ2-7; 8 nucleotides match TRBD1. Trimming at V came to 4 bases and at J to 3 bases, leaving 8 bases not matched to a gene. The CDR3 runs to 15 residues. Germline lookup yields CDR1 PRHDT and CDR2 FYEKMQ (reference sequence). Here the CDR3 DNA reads TGTGCCAGCAGCTACAGACAGGGGACAGGCTACGAGCAGTACTCC. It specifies CASSYRQGTGYEQYS.

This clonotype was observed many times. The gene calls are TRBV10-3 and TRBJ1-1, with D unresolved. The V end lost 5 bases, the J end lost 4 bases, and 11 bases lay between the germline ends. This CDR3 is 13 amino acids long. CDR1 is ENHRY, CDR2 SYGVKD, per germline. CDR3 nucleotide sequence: TGTGCCATCAGTCGGGATTCTGGCACTGAAGCTTTCTTT. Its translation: CAISRDSGTEAFF.

The CDR3 DNA reads as TGCGCCAGCAGTGAGGGGCTCCCCCGGGAGACCCAGTACTTC. This gives the protein CASSEGLPRETQYF. The genes are TRBV10-1 and TRBJ2-5; no reliable D call. This CDR3 is 14 amino acids long. The V gene's germline CDR1 is WNHNN and CDR2 SYGVQD (reference sequence). V shed 2 bases and J shed 5 bases, with 12 bases lying between them.

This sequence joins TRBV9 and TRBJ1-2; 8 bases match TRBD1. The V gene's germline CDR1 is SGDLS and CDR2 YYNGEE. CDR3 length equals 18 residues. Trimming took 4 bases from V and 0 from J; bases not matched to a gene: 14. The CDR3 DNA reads TGTGCCAGCAGCCCTCCCCCGGACAGGGTAATAACTAACTATGGCTACACCTTC. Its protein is CASSPPPDRVITNYGYTF. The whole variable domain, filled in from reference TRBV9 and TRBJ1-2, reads DSGVTQTPKHLITATGQRVTLRCSPRSGDLSVYWYQQSLDQGLQFLIQYYNGEERAKGNILERFSAQQFPDLHSELNLSSLELGDSALYFCASSPPPDRVITNYGYTFGSGTRLTVV.

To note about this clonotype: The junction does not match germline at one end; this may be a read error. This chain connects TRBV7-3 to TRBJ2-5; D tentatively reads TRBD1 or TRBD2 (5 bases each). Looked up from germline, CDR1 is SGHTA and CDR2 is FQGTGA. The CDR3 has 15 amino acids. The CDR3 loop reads CASSPRGPTLGTQYF. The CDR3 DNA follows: TGTGCTAGCAGCCCTCGGGGACCCACTTTAGGGACCCAGTACTTC.

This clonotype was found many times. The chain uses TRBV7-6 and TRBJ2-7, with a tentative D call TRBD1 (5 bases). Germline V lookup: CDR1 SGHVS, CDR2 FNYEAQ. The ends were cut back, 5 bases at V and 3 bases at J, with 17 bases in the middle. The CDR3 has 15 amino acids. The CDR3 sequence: CASSPRQSQSYEQYF. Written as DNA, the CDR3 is TGTGCCAGCAGCCCCAGACAGAGTCAGAGCTACGAGCAGTACTTC.